The sample holds a few counts of the clone carrying this T cell receptor (beta chain). In the authors' workflow: How many nucleated cells were present was estimated from reference gene primer amplification. Only in-frame clones appear in the TCRdb table, and some are missing; sequencing was by immunoSEQ multiplex PCR. The V and J calls and clone size were taken over from that table, and D and trimming were inferred from the DNA. Of 200,000 to 250,000 clones listed, around 90% are singletons. Recruitment covered some 25 US areas and drew participants whose ages spanned roughly 18 to 90 years. The data stem from a study of blood T cell repertoires in COVID-19. For the study at large: The analysed material was cDNA or gDNA that came from T cells, B-cell-depleted T cells, or PBMCs.

CDR1 and CDR2 from the germline V gene are MNHEY and SVGAGI. V lost 6 bases to trimming and J lost 5 bases, with 17 bases between them. The CDR3 runs to 14 residues. Sequencing was done on a sample of PBMCs or T cells enriched from blood (not recorded which). This TCR was recovered from a man aged 25 to 40 who had recovered from COVID-19. J is TRBJ2-7 and V is TRBV6-5; D might be TRBD2 (5 bases). CDR3 in DNA: TGTGCCAGCAGAGAGGGCAAGGGAGATAACGAGCAGTACTTC. Translation gives CASREGKGDNEQYF.